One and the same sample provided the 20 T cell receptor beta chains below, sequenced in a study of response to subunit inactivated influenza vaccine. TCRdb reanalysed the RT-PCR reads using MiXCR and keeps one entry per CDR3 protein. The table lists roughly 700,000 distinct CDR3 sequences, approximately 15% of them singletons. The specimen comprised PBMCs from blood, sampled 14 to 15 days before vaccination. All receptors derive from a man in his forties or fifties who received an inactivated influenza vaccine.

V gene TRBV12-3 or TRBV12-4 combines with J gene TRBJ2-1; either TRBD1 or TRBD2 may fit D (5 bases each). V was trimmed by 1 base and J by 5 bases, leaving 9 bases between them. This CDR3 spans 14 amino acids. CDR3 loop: CASSLVGPHNEQFF. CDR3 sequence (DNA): TGTGCCAGCAGTTTAGTGGGACCCCACAATGAGCAGTTCTTC.

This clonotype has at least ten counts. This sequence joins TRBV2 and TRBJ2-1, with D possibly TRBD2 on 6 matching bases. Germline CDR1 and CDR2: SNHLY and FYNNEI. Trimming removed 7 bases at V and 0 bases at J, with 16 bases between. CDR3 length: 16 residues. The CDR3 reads CASTPGLLSSYNEQFF. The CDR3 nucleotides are TGTGCCAGCACTCCGGGACTCTTGAGCTCCTACAATGAGCAGTTCTTC.

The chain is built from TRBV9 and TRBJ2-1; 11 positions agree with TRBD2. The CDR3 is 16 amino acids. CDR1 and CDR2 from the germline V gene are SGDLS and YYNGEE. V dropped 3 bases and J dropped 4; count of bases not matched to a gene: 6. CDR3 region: CASSATSGNSYNEQFF. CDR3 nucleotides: TGTGCCAGCAGCGCGACTAGCGGGAATTCTTACAATGAGCAGTTCTTC.

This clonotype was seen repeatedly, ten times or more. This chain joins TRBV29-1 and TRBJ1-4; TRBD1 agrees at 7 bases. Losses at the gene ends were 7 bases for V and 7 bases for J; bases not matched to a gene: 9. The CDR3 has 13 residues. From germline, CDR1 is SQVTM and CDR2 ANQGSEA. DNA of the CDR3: TGCAGCGCATTTACAGGGGAGAGTGAAAAACTGTTTTTT. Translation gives CSAFTGESEKLFF.

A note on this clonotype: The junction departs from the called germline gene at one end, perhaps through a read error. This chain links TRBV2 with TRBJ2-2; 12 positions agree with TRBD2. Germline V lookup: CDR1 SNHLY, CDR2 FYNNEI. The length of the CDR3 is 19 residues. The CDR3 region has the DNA TGTACCAGCAGTGCGCTACTAGCGGGGGGACGTGCGAACACCGGGGAGCTGTTTTTT. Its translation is CTSSALLAGGRANTGELFF.

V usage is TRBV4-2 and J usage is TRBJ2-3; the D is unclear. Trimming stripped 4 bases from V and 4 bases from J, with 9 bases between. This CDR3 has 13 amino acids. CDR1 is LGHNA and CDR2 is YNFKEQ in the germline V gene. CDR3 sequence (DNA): TGTGCCAGCAGCCCCACCGCCGCAGATACGCAGTATTTT. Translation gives CASSPTAADTQYF.

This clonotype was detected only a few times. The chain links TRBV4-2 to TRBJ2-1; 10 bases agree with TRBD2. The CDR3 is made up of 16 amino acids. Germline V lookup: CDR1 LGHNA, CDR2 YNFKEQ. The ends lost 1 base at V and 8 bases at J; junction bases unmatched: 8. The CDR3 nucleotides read TGTGCCAGCAGCCAAGTAGGACTAGCGGTGAGGGATGAGCAGTTCTTC. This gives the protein CASSQVGLAVRDEQFF.

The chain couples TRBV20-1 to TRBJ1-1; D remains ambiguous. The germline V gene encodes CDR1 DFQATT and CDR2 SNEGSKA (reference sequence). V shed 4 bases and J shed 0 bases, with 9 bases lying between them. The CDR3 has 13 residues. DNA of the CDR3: TGCAGTGCTAAGGATCTGATGAACACTGAAGCTTTCTTT. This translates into CSAKDLMNTEAFF.

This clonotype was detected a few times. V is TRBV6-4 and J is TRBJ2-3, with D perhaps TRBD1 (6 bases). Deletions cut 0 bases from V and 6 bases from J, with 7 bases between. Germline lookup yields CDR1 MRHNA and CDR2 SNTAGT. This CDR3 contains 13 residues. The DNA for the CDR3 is TGTGCCAGCAGTGACTCGGGGGCGGATACGCAGTATTTT. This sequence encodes CASSDSGADTQYF.

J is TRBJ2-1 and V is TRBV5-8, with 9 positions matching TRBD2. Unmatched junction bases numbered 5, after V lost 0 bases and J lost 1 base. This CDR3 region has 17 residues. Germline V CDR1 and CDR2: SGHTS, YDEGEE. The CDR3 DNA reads TGTGCCAGCAGCTTGGGACTAGCGGTATATTCCTACAATGAGCAGTTCTTC. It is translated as CASSLGLAVYSYNEQFF.

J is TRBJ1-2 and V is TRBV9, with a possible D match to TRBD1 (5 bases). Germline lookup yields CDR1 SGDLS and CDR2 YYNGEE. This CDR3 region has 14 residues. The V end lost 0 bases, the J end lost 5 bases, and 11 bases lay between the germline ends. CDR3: CASSVDAGRYGYTF. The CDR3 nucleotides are TGTGCCAGCAGCGTAGATGCAGGGAGGTATGGCTACACCTTC.

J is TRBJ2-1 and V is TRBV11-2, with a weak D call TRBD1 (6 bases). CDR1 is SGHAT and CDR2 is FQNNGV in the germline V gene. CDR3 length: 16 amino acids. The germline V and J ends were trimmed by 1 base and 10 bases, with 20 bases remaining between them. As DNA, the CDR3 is TGTGCCAGCAGCTTAGGCCAATCACTCCATACAGGGGAGCAGTTCTTC. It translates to CASSLGQSLHTGEQFF.

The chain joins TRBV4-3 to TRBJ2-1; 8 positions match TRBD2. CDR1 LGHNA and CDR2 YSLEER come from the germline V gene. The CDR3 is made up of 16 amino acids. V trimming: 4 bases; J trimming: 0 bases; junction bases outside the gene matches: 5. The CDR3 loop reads CASSPIAGSSYNEQFF. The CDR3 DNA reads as TGCGCCAGCAGCCCAATAGCGGGGAGCTCCTACAATGAGCAGTTCTTC.

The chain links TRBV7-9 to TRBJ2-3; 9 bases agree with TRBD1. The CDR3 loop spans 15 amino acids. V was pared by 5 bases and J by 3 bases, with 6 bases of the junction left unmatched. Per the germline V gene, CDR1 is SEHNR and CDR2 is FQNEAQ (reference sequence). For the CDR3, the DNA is TGTGCCAGCAGCCAGGGGACAGGGCGGACAGATACGCAGTATTTT. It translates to CASSQGTGRTDTQYF. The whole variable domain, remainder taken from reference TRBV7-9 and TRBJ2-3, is DTGVSQNPRHKITKRGQNVTFRCDPISEHNRLYWYRQTLGQGPEFLTYFQNEAQLEKSRLLSDRFSAERPKGSFSTLEIQRTEQGDSAMYLCASSQGTGRTDTQYFGPGTRLTVL.

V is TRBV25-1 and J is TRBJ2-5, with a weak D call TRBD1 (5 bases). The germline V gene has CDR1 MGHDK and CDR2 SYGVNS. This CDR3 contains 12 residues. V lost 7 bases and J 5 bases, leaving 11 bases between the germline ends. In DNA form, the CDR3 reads TGTGCCAGCACTTGGGGCGGCGAGACCCAGTACTTC. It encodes CASTWGGETQYF.

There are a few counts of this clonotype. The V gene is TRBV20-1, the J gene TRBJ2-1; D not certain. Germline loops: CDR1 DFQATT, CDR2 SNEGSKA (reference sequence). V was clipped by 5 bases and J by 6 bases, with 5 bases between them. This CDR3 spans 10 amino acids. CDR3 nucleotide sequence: TGCAGTGCTCGTATCAATGAGCAGTTCTTC. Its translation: CSARINEQFF.

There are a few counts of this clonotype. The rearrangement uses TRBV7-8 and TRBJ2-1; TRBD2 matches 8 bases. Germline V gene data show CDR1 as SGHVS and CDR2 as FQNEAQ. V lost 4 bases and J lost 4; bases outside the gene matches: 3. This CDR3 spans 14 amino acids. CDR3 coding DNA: TGTGCCAGCAGCTCATCGGGGGGGTACAATGAGCAGTTCTTC. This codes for CASSSSGGYNEQFF. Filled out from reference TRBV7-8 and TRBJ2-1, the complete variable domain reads GAGVSQSPRYKVAKRGQDVALRCDPISGHVSLFWYQQALGQGPEFLTYFQNEAQLDKSGLPSDRFFAERPEGSVSTLKIQRTQQEDSAVYLCASSSSGGYNEQFFGPGTRLTVL.

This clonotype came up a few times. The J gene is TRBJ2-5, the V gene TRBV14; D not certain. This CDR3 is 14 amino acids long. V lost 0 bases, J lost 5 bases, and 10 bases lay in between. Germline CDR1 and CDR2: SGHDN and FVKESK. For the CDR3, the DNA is TGTGCCAGCAGCCAAGATACATTTCATGAGACCCAGTACTTC. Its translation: CASSQDTFHETQYF.

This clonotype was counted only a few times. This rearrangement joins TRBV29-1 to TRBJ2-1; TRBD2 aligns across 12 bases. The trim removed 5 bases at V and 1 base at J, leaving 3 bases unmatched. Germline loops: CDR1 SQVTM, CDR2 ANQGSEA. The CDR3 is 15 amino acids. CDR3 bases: TGCAGCGTTCGACTAGCGGGGGCTTCCTACAATGAGCAGTTCTTC. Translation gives CSVRLAGASYNEQFF.

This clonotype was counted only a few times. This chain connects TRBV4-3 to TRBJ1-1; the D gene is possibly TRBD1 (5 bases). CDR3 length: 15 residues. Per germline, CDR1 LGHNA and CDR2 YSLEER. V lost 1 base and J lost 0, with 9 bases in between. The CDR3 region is CASSQGTGLNTEAFF. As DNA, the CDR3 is TGCGCCAGCAGCCAAGGAACAGGTCTGAACACTGAAGCTTTCTTT.